These 5 T cell receptor beta chains were all obtained from the same sample, sequenced in a study of shared clonotypes between healthy human individuals. Only in-frame clones appear in the TCRdb table, and some are missing; sequencing was by immunoSEQ multiplex PCR. The profile shows fewer than 550,000 clones, over 75% of them singletons. The specimen was PBMCs. These receptors were taken from a woman aged 40 to 50 in good health. Some clones in this sample may be carry-over from other donors' samples.

This chain joins TRBV30 and TRBJ2-2; no firm D call. The CDR3 spans 13 residues. Germline lookup yields CDR1 GTSNPN and CDR2 SVGIG (reference sequence). V shed 0 bases and J shed 6 bases, with 8 bases lying between them. The CDR3, as DNA: TGTGCCTGGAGTGTACTAAATTCCGGGGAGCTGTTTTTT. It specifies CAWSVLNSGELFF. Using reference TRBV30 and TRBJ2-2 for the parts outside the CDR3, the full variable domain is SQTIHQWPATLVQPVGSPLSLECTVEGTSNPNLYWYRQAAGRGLQLLFYSVGIGQISSEVPQNLSASRPQDRQFILSSKKLLLSDSGFYLCAWSVLNSGELFFGEGSRLTVL.

V usage is TRBV4-1 and J usage is TRBJ1-2, with 11 bases that match TRBD1. V dropped 3 bases and J dropped 6; count of bases not matched to a gene: 6. Germline values: CDR1 MGHRA, CDR2 YSYEKL. This CDR3 has 15 residues. The CDR3 is CASSQDRGRLHGYTF. The DNA of the CDR3 is TGCGCCAGCAGCCAGGACAGGGGGCGCCTTCATGGCTACACCTTC.

CDR3 coding DNA: TGTGCCAGCTCACCACGAGAACCCATGGGCACTGAAGCTTTCTTT. Its protein is CASSPREPMGTEAFF. The V gene is TRBV18, the J gene TRBJ1-1; D not certain. Germline V gene lookup returns CDR1 KGHSH and CDR2 LQKENI. The CDR3 loop spans 15 amino acids. V was pared by 1 base and J by 4 bases, with 13 bases between.

This clone was counted ten times or more. As DNA, the CDR3 is TGTGCCAGCAGCCAAGGGGACGGTCAGCCCCAGCATTTT. This sequence encodes CASSQGDGQPQHF. This chain joins TRBV4-2 and TRBJ1-5, with a possible D match to TRBD1 (5 bases). The CDR3 has 13 residues. Germline V gene sequence: CDR1 LGHNA, CDR2 YNFKEQ. V was clipped by 1 base and J by 6 bases, with 7 bases between them.

V gene TRBV30 combines with J gene TRBJ2-7; D possibly uses TRBD1 or TRBD2 (5 bases each). Germline-derived CDR1 and CDR2 are GTSNPN and SVGIG (reference sequence). V lost 2 bases and J lost 4, with 18 bases in between. The CDR3 has 15 residues. The CDR3 nucleotides read TGTGCCTGGAGTACTACCGGGACCAGCGCGTACGAGCAGTACTTC. The encoded protein is CAWSTTGTSAYEQYF.